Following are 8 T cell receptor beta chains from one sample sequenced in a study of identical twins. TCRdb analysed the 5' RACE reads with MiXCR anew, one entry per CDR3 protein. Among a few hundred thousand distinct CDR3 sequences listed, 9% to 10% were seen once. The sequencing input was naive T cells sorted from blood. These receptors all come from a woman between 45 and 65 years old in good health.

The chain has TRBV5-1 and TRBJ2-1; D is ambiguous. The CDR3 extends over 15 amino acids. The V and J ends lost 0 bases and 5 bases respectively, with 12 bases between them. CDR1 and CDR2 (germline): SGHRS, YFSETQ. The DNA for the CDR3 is TGCGCCAGCAGCTTGGGGGTTAGAGCCCACAATGAGCAGTTCTTC. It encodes CASSLGVRAHNEQFF.

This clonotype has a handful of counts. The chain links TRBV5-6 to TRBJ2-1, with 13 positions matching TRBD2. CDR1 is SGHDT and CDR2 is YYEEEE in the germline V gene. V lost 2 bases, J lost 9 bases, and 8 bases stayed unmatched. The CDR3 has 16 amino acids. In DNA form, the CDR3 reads TGTGCCAGCAGCTTCCGTACTAGCGGGAGGGCCTCTGAGCAGTTCTTC. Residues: CASSFRTSGRASEQFF.

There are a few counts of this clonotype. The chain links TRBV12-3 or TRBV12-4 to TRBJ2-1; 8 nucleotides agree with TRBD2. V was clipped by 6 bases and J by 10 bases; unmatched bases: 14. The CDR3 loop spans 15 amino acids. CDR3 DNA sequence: TGTGCCAGCAGATCGACTCCGGGACTAGGGGTGGAGCAGTTCTTC. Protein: CASRSTPGLGVEQFF.

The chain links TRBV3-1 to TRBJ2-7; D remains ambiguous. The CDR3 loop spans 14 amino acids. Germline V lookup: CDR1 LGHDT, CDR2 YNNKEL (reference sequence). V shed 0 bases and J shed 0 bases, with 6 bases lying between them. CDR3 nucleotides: TGTGCCAGCAGCCAAGATGCCTACTCCTACGAGCAGTACTTC. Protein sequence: CASSQDAYSYEQYF.

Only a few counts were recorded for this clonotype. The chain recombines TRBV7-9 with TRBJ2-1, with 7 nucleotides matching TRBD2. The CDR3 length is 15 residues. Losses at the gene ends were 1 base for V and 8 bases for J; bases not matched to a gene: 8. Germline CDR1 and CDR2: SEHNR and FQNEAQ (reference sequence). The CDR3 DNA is TGTGCCAGCAGCTTAGGTGTTAGCGGGCTCGATGAGCAGTTCTTC. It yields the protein CASSLGVSGLDEQFF.

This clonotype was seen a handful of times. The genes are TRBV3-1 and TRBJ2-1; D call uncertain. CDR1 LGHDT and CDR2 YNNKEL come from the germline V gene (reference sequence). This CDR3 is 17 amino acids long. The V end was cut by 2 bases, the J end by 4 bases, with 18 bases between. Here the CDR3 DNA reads TGTGCCAGCAGCCAACCCAGAAACCGTCCCCTTTACAATGAGCAGTTCTTC. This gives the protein CASSQPRNRPLYNEQFF.

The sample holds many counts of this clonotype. The DNA of the CDR3 is TGTGCCAGCAGTGTCCCGGGACTAGCGGGAGTTGAGCAGTTCTTC. Protein sequence: CASSVPGLAGVEQFF. This chain uses TRBV12-3 or TRBV12-4 with TRBJ2-1; 14 nucleotides agree with TRBD2. The CDR3 contains 15 residues. The ends lost 5 bases at V and 9 bases at J; junction bases unmatched: 6.

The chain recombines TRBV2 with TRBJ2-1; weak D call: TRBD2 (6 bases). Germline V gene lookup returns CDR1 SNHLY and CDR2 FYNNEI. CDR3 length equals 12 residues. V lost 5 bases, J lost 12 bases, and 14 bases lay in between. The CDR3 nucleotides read TGTGCCAGCAGTAGTCGGGGGAAGGTGCAGTTCTTC. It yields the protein CASSSRGKVQFF.